The 25 T cell receptor beta chains listed next were all sequenced from one sample in a study of post-analysis software for immune sequencing data. The study, taken as a whole, reports: TRBV segments more frequent in patients than in controls numbered about five and included TRBV5-6, TRBV5-1 and TRBV20-1.

These receptors have no identified antigens. Tagging with unique molecular identifiers was a feature of the TCR beta cDNA libraries. A single record per CDR3 protein comes from TCRdb applying MiXCR to the PCR reads. The sample consists of approximately 400,000 distinct CDR3 sequences, about a third of them appearing once. Sequencing was carried out using blood. Source of these receptors: a girl aged 10 to 17 with multiple sclerosis.

A few counts support this clonotype. The V call is TRBV27, the J call TRBJ2-7; a possible D gene is TRBD1 (6 bases). CDR3 length: 14 residues. V lost 3 bases and J 5 bases, leaving 14 bases between the germline ends. Germline lookup yields CDR1 MNHEY and CDR2 SMNVEV (reference sequence). The chain's CDR3 is CASSFYRDNNEQYF. CDR3 coding DNA: TGTGCCAGCAGTTTCTACAGGGATAACAACGAGCAGTACTTC.

The chain joins TRBV7-8 to TRBJ1-2; D not certain. This CDR3 has 16 residues. Trimming pared 1 base from V and 4 bases from J, leaving 16 bases between. Per germline, CDR1 SGHVS and CDR2 FQNEAQ. CDR3 DNA sequence: TGTGCCAGCAGCTTAGGGCGTAGTCGCGTAGTCTATGGCTACACCTTC. Amino acids: CASSLGRSRVVYGYTF.

This chain uses TRBV11-1 with TRBJ2-1; no reliable D call. CDR3 size: 17 residues. The germline gives CDR1 SGHAT, CDR2 FQDESV (reference sequence). Deletions cut 1 base from V and 3 bases from J, with 16 bases between. The CDR3 bases are TGTGCCAGCAGCTTAGAATGGAGCCCACGGAACTACAATGAGCAGTTCTTC. Translating it yields CASSLEWSPRNYNEQFF. Looking up the rest from reference TRBV11-1 and TRBJ2-1 gives the full variable domain: EAEVAQSPRYKITEKSQAVAFWCDPISGHATLYWYRQILGQGPELLVQFQDESVVDDSQLPKDRFSAERLKGVDSTLKIQPAELGDSAMYLCASSLEWSPRNYNEQFFGPGTRLTVL.

This clonotype turned up a few times. The chain carries TRBV28 and TRBJ1-2; D ambiguous. CDR3 length: 13 amino acids. Germline CDR1 MDHEN, CDR2 SYDVKM. V was pared by 5 bases and J by 5 bases, with 12 bases between. CDR3 sequence: CASSLEVKYGYTF. In nucleotides, the CDR3 is TGTGCCAGCAGTCTGGAAGTGAAGTATGGCTACACCTTC.

CDR3 amino acids: CASSLVGSGGATDTQYF. CDR3 nucleotides: TGTGCCAGCAGCTTAGTGGGTAGCGGGGGGGCGACGGATACGCAGTATTTT. This chain joins TRBV7-8 and TRBJ2-3, with TRBD2 matching over 11 bases. CDR1 and CDR2 (germline): SGHVS, FQNEAQ. CDR3 length equals 17 residues. V was pared by 1 base and J by 6 bases, with 9 bases of the junction left unmatched.

The chain joins TRBV6-5 to TRBJ1-1; TRBD1 matches 9 bases. Losses at the gene ends were 10 bases for V and 0 bases for J; bases not matched to a gene: 6. In germline, CDR1 is MNHEY, CDR2 SVGAGI. The CDR3 length is 14 residues. The CDR3 sequence is CATRTGDLNTEAFF. The CDR3 DNA follows: TGTGCCACCAGGACAGGGGATTTGAACACTGAAGCTTTCTTT.

This clonotype was seen only a few times. This chain joins TRBV12-3 or TRBV12-4 and TRBJ1-1; the D gene is possibly TRBD1 (6 bases). The CDR3 totals 13 residues. Trimming left V 6 bases short and J 4 bases short, with 12 bases between. The CDR3 DNA reads as TGTGCCAGCAGACTAACAGGGCCCACTGAAGCTTTCTTT. Translation gives CASRLTGPTEAFF.

The chain is built from TRBV6-2 or TRBV6-3 and TRBJ1-5; D might be TRBD1 (5 bases). The CDR3 covers 17 residues. Trimming took off 5 bases at V and 5 bases at J, with 22 bases between the two ends. The germline gives CDR1 MNHEY, CDR2 SVGEGT. This chain's CDR3 is CASSPYPTGGRDQPQHF. Written as DNA, the CDR3 is TGTGCCAGCAGTCCATACCCCACCGGGGGAAGAGATCAGCCCCAGCATTTT.

The genes are TRBV20-1 and TRBJ2-7; 8 bases are a match to TRBD1. CDR3 length equals 13 residues. Germline CDR1 and CDR2: DFQATT and SNEGSKA (reference sequence). Germline trimming cut 4 bases from V and 4 bases from J; bases unmatched to any gene: 6. In DNA, the CDR3 is TGCAGTGCTACGGACAGGGAAGGATACGAGCAGTACTTC. This encodes CSATDREGYEQYF.

The chain combines TRBV7-9 with TRBJ2-3, with D possibly being TRBD1 or TRBD2 (5 bases each). Between the trimmed V and J ends, which lost 3 bases and 3 bases, there was a span of 19 bases. Germline assignment: CDR1 SEHNR and CDR2 FQNEAQ (reference sequence). This CDR3 spans 17 amino acids. CDR3 sequence: CASSFNLGEGMTDTQYF. CDR3 DNA sequence: TGTGCCAGCAGCTTTAACCTAGGAGAGGGGATGACAGATACGCAGTATTTT.

V gene TRBV5-1 combines with J gene TRBJ1-4; D is unclear. CDR1 and CDR2 from the germline V gene are SGHRS and YFSETQ. The V and J ends lost 1 base and 8 bases respectively, with 9 bases between them. The CDR3 contains 13 residues. The CDR3 nucleotides are TGCGCCAGCAGCTTGATGTCTTCGGAAAAACTGTTTTTT. Amino acids: CASSLMSSEKLFF. Together with reference TRBV5-1 and TRBJ1-4, the CDR3 gives the full variable domain: KAGVTQTPRYLIKTRGQQVTLSCSPISGHRSVSWYQQTPGQGLQFLFEYFSETQRNKGNFPGRFSGRQFSNSRSEMNVSTLELGDSALYLCASSLMSSEKLFFGSGTQLSVL.

The chain couples TRBV7-9 to TRBJ1-6, with unresolved D. The V end was cut by 6 bases, the J end by 4 bases, with 16 bases between. Germline V lookup: CDR1 SEHNR, CDR2 FQNEAQ (reference sequence). The CDR3 runs to 16 residues. CDR3 sequence (DNA): TGTGCCAGCAGTTCGGAGGCGCTGGGGTATAATTCACCCCTCCACTTT. It specifies CASSSEALGYNSPLHF. The whole variable domain, filled in from reference TRBV7-9 and TRBJ1-6, reads DTGVSQNPRHKITKRGQNVTFRCDPISEHNRLYWYRQTLGQGPEFLTYFQNEAQLEKSRLLSDRFSAERPKGSFSTLEIQRTEQGDSAMYLCASSSEALGYNSPLHFGNGTRLTVT.

The V and J genes are TRBV11-2 and TRBJ1-2; 10 nucleotides agree with TRBD1. The CDR3 has 15 residues. V was clipped by 5 bases and J by 6 bases; unmatched bases: 9. Germline CDR1 reads SGHAT; CDR2 reads FQNNGV. CDR3 region: CASSPPGQGRNGYTF. Written as DNA, the CDR3 is TGTGCCAGCAGCCCTCCGGGACAGGGGCGAAATGGCTACACCTTC.

The chain recombines TRBV6-6 with TRBJ1-5; 7 nucleotides agree with TRBD1. The germline CDR1 and CDR2 sequences are MNHNY and SVGAGI (reference sequence). With V trimmed by 6 bases and J by 0 bases, 5 bases remained unmatched. This CDR3 region has 15 residues. CDR3 coding DNA: TGTGCCAGCAGGAAGACAGGGAATAGCAATCAGCCCCAGCATTTT. Its protein product is CASRKTGNSNQPQHF.

This clonotype has more than one count but fewer than ten. The chain couples TRBV20-1 to TRBJ1-4, with D uncertain. V dropped 4 bases and J dropped 6 bases, with 15 bases sitting between them. Per germline, CDR1 DFQATT and CDR2 SNEGSKA (reference sequence). This CDR3 spans 14 amino acids. The CDR3: CSANREVEDEKLFF. As DNA, the CDR3 is TGCAGTGCTAACCGGGAGGTTGAGGATGAAAAACTGTTTTTT.

V gene TRBV12-3 or TRBV12-4 combines with J gene TRBJ2-5, with 10 bases fitting TRBD1. The CDR3 is made up of 14 amino acids. The V segment lost 3 bases and the J segment 7 bases; nucleotides outside the gene matches: 5. CDR3 in amino acids: CASSFGTGEGTQYF. The DNA for the CDR3 is TGTGCCAGCAGTTTTGGGACAGGGGAAGGGACCCAGTACTTC.

This chain uses TRBV10-3 with TRBJ2-1, with 10 nucleotides matching TRBD1. V was pared by 6 bases and J by 8 bases, with 4 bases of the junction left unmatched. The germline V gene encodes CDR1 ENHRY and CDR2 SYGVKD. The length of the CDR3 is 13 residues. The CDR3, as DNA: TGTGCCATCAGGACCGGGACAGGGGATGAGCAGTTCTTC. It encodes CAIRTGTGDEQFF.

As for this clonotype: One junction end does not reproduce the germline sequence, and a read error may be involved. The chain uses TRBV7-2 and TRBJ1-1; D remains ambiguous. In germline, CDR1 is SGHTA, CDR2 FQGNSA. The CDR3 contains 14 residues. For the CDR3, the DNA is TGTGCCAGCAGCCCTAGGAGGACGAACACTGAAGTTTTCTTT. Protein: CASSPRRTNTEVFF.

This clonotype was counted a few times. The chain couples TRBV5-5 to TRBJ2-7; D possibly corresponds to TRBD1 (5 bases). Germline CDR1 SGHKS, CDR2 YYEKEE (reference sequence). The CDR3 covers 13 residues. Trimming took 0 bases from V and 4 from J, leaving 8 bases between them. The CDR3 loop reads CASSLDRKYEQYF. In DNA form, the CDR3 reads TGTGCCAGCAGCTTGGACAGGAAATACGAGCAGTACTTC.

The chain uses TRBV4-1 and TRBJ2-1; D not certain. Germline-derived CDR1 and CDR2 are MGHRA and YSYEKL. The CDR3 sequence is 16 residues long. V was trimmed by 2 bases and J by 0 bases, leaving 11 bases between them. The CDR3 reads CASSQSDPFSYNEQFF. The CDR3 coding sequence is TGCGCCAGCAGCCAATCGGATCCTTTCTCCTACAATGAGCAGTTCTTC.

The V gene is TRBV6-2 or TRBV6-3, the J gene TRBJ2-7, with no clear D. Germline CDR1 and CDR2: MNHEY and SVGEGT. The V end lost 8 bases, the J end lost 3 bases, and 11 bases lay between the germline ends. The CDR3 totals 12 residues. In DNA, the CDR3 is TGTGCCAGCTCTGGGCAGGTCTACGAGCAGTACTTC. It codes for CASSGQVYEQYF.

The V and J genes are TRBV6-6 and TRBJ2-7, with D perhaps TRBD2 (5 bases). This CDR3 has 13 residues. From germline, CDR1 is MNHNY and CDR2 SVGAGI (reference sequence). V was pared by 4 bases and J by 3 bases, with 10 bases between. The CDR3 DNA sequence: TGTGCCAGCAGTTCTCCGGGGTTCTACGAGCAGTACTTC. Residues: CASSSPGFYEQYF.

The V and J genes are TRBV5-1 and TRBJ2-5; TRBD1 matches 11 bases. The end of the DNA aligns better with TRBJ2-7, so the J call may be wrong. This CDR3 spans 15 amino acids. Germline loops: CDR1 SGHRS, CDR2 YFSETQ. CDR3: CASSSGTGGNYEQYF. The CDR3 coding sequence is TGCGCCAGCAGCTCCGGGACAGGGGGTAATTACGAGCAGTACTTC.

This chain connects TRBV20-1 to TRBJ2-5; D possibly corresponds to TRBD2 (9 bases). Germline CDR1 is DFQATT and CDR2 is SNEGSKA (reference sequence). CDR3 length: 17 amino acids. The ends were cut back, 2 bases at V and 2 bases at J, with 21 bases in the middle. As DNA, the CDR3 is TGCAGTGCTAGATCCGGGACTAGCAGGGGGCTTCAAGAGACCCAGTACTTC. This codes for CSARSGTSRGLQETQYF.

V and J are TRBV6-6 and TRBJ1-4, with TRBD1 matching 10 bases. The CDR3 sequence is 16 residues long. V shed 5 bases, J shed 8 bases, and the junction held 11 bases outside the gene matches. Germline V CDR1 and CDR2: MNHNY, SVGAGI (reference sequence). CDR3 sequence reads: CASSGTRQGAGEKLFF. As DNA, the CDR3 is TGTGCCAGCAGTGGAACCCGACAGGGGGCGGGAGAAAAACTGTTTTTT.